This T cell receptor beta chain was recovered during a study of T cell responses to AZD1222 COVID-19 vaccine. Overall study findings and caveats: A rise in Spike-specific TCR breadth and depth followed two AZD1222 doses. Without day 14 samples, only post-peak T cell repertoires were studied.

The ends lost 1 base at V and 4 bases at J; junction bases unmatched: 17. This CDR3 contains 19 residues. Germline CDR1 is LGHDT and CDR2 is YNNKEL (reference sequence). Concerning this clone itself: Its antigen is unidentified.

Data came from immunoSEQ multiplex PCR; TCRdb stores just in-frame clones and leaves some out. The data hold 95,000 to 130,000 clones, with about 91% observed a single time. The specimen comprised peripheral blood, sampled 28 days after the second AZD1222 dose. The TCR originated in an adult who received the AZD1222 COVID-19 vaccine. This chain joins TRBV3-1 (or the pseudogene TRBV3-2) and TRBJ2-5; TRBD2 agrees at 8 bases. The CDR3 DNA is TGTGCCAGCAGCCAAGCTCCCCCGTTTGATAGCGGGGCCCGAGAGACCCAGTACTTC. Translated: CASSQAPPFDSGARETQYF.